Given below is one TCR beta chain in context. Its antigen is still unknown. Additional DNA sequences in this sample encode the identical CDR3. The sample originates from a study of shared clonotypes between healthy human individuals. Study overall: The study drew on a couple of women and a few men aged 18 to 49 as donors. There were three CD4 naive, three CD4 memory, two CD8 naive and one CD8 memory plates per donor.

Regarding the study as a whole: Some clonotypes were shared by all four sorted-subset donors, while others were not shared. The non-shared ones had lower generation probabilities than the shared ones. Memory subsets had estimated richness that was generally smaller than that of naive subsets.

The naive CD8 fraction comprised CD45RO-negative cells positively selected for CCR7 and excluded terminally differentiated effector memory CD45RA+ cells. Assay: immunoSEQ multiplex PCR; the TCRdb copy retains only in-frame clones and omits some. The sample has just over 2,000,000 clones, roughly 94% seen once. This CDR3 contains 13 residues. The V end was cut by 1 base, the J end by 3 bases, with 7 bases between. CDR1 and CDR2 from the germline V gene are SEHNR and FQNEAQ (reference sequence). This TCR derives from a man aged 18 to 35 in good health. Source material: naive CD8+ T cells sorted from blood. The rearrangement joins TRBV7-9 to TRBJ2-7; D not certain. The CDR3 sequence: CASSLDGIYEQYF. The CDR3 DNA reads TGTGCCAGCAGCTTAGATGGTATCTACGAGCAGTACTTC.